This T cell receptor (beta chain) was sequenced for a study of T cell repertoires in cytomegalovirus infection. In the study overall: As its CMV epitopes, the study selected recently identified HLA-C-restricted and well-studied HLA-B-restricted targets. CMV infection together with matching HLA type was indicated by public TCR beta signatures.

In the case of this clonotype: The antigen remains unidentified.

Study findings and constraints: Carriers of CMV and the relevant HLA type were discriminated by public TCR beta frequency. Clonotype analysis showed dominance of the ex vivo response by HLA-C-restricted CMV-specific TCR beta clonotypes.

TCRdb recomputed calls from the reads with MiXCR, one row per CDR3 protein. This sample carries roughly 990,000 distinct CDR3 sequences, more than 25% of them seen once, and the ten largest clones take around an eighth. Germline CDR1 is MDHEN and CDR2 is SYDVKM. This CDR3 region has 14 residues. V gave up 1 base and J gave up 4 bases, with 10 bases separating them. The clonotype comes from a human donor in good health (CMV status not recorded). Some clones in this sample may be carry-over from other donors' samples. Specimen: cultured CD8+ T cells from PBMCs, collected from culture after CMV antigen stimulation. V gene TRBV28 combines with J gene TRBJ1-1; D unresolved. The CDR3, as DNA: TGTGCCAGCAGTTTATCTACGGGAATCACTGAAGCTTTCTTT. It yields the protein CASSLSTGITEAFF.